A single sample is the source of the 17 T cell receptor beta chains below, sequenced in a study of OX40 agonist ivuxolimab in advanced cancers. Sequenced by immunoSEQ multiplex PCR; TCRdb stores in-frame clones only, minus some. The table shows roughly 67,000 clones, with around 90% occurring only once. The sample consisted of CD4+ or CD8+ T cells sorted from blood, taken in a trial of the OX40 agonist ivuxolimab. Every receptor here comes from an adult with an advanced solid tumor such as melanoma, head and neck, liver or kidney cancer.

CDR3 residues: CASSLGLGPGQPQHF. The CDR3 DNA reads as TGCGCCAGCAGCTTGGGACTGGGGCCGGGTCAGCCCCAGCATTTT. V gene TRBV5-1 combines with J gene TRBJ1-5; possible D gene TRBD1, 5 bases. The germline V and J ends were trimmed by 0 bases and 6 bases, with 13 bases remaining between them. Germline values: CDR1 SGHRS, CDR2 YFSETQ. CDR3 length: 15 residues.

The chain carries TRBV30 and TRBJ2-7; D possibly corresponds to TRBD1 (6 bases). CDR3 size: 13 residues. V lost 2 bases, J lost 2 bases, and 10 bases lay in between. Germline CDR1 and CDR2: GTSNPN and SVGIG (reference sequence). The CDR3 spells CAWSPGDTYEQYF. CDR3 nucleotides: TGTGCCTGGAGTCCAGGGGACACCTACGAGCAGTACTTC.

The rearrangement joins TRBV5-1 to TRBJ2-1; D is unresolved. The CDR3 spans 13 residues. Per germline, CDR1 SGHRS and CDR2 YFSETQ. V was cut by 7 bases and J by 6 bases, with 14 bases left in between. The CDR3 coding sequence is TGCGCCAGCGTCCCCCTAGGTTCCAATGAGCAGTTCTTC. It codes for CASVPLGSNEQFF.

This clone occurred a few times. The V call is TRBV4-1, the J call TRBJ1-1; a weak D match, TRBD1 (6 bases). Trimming left V 2 bases short and J 6 bases short, with 10 bases between. The germline CDR1 and CDR2 sequences are MGHRA and YSYEKL. This CDR3 contains 13 residues. Here the CDR3 reads CASSQTGLAEAFF. The DNA for the CDR3 is TGCGCCAGCAGCCAAACAGGGCTCGCTGAAGCTTTCTTT.

The CDR3 protein is CASSQQGYRNEQYF. CDR3 DNA: TGTGCCAGCAGCCAGCAGGGGTACAGGAACGAGCAGTACTTC. The chain recombines TRBV7-9 with TRBJ2-7, with a possible D match to TRBD1 (6 bases). The germline V and J ends were trimmed by 5 bases and 5 bases, with 16 bases remaining between them. The CDR3 runs 14 residues. CDR1 is SEHNR, CDR2 FQNEAQ, per germline (reference sequence).

The chain uses TRBV5-4 and TRBJ1-3; D is uncertain. The CDR3 is 15 amino acids. V was trimmed by 0 bases and J by 3 bases, leaving 10 bases between them. CDR1 and CDR2 from the germline V gene are SGHNT and YYREEE (reference sequence). CDR3 nucleotides: TGTGCCAGCAGCTTGGCCGGGGTGGGTGGAAACACCATATATTTT. Amino acids: CASSLAGVGGNTIYF.

CDR3 nucleotide sequence: TGTGCCAGCAGCCCTTGGACAGATCTACACTCTGGAAACACCATATATTTT. Translation gives CASSPWTDLHSGNTIYF. The chain recombines TRBV4-2 with TRBJ1-3; D perhaps matches TRBD1 (6 bases). This CDR3 has 17 amino acids. V dropped 4 bases and J dropped 0 bases, with 16 bases sitting between them. Germline values: CDR1 LGHNA, CDR2 YNFKEQ.

This chain joins TRBV5-6 and TRBJ2-7; 11 bases are shared with TRBD1. This CDR3 has 14 amino acids. J was trimmed by 4 bases and V by 7 bases; bases with no gene match: 7. Looked up from germline, CDR1 is SGHDT and CDR2 is YYEEEE. CDR3 coding DNA: TGTGCCAGCGCAGGACAGGGGGCGGGATACGAGCAGTACTTC. Its translation is CASAGQGAGYEQYF.

This clone was seen only once. This chain connects TRBV19 to TRBJ2-3; no firm D call. With 6 bases removed from V and 4 bases from J, the gap between germline ends came to 11 bases. Germline lookup yields CDR1 LNHDA and CDR2 SQIVND (reference sequence). This CDR3 contains 13 residues. The CDR3 region has the DNA TGTGCCAGTAGACCCGCAGGTGCAGATACGCAGTATTTT. This codes for CASRPAGADTQYF.

The chain is built from TRBV2 and TRBJ1-2, with 9 bases that match TRBD1. V lost 7 bases and J lost 4; bases outside the gene matches: 10. This CDR3 spans 15 amino acids. Germline-derived CDR1 and CDR2 are SNHLY and FYNNEI. The DNA of the CDR3 is TGTGCCAGCAACGGAGATACGGGACAGGGCTATGGCTACACCTTC. Protein sequence: CASNGDTGQGYGYTF.

J is TRBJ2-7 and V is TRBV14, with 7 bases fitting TRBD2. This CDR3 spans 15 amino acids. Germline trimming cut 4 bases from V and 1 base from J; bases unmatched to any gene: 7. Germline loops: CDR1 SGHDN, CDR2 FVKESK. This CDR3 is CASSLRDYPSYEQYF. CDR3 bases: TGTGCCAGCAGCCTCCGGGACTACCCTTCCTACGAGCAGTACTTC. Full variable domain (missing parts from reference TRBV14 and TRBJ2-7): EAGVTQFPSHSVIEKGQTVTLRCDPISGHDNLYWYRRVMGKEIKFLLHFVKESKQDESGMPNNRFLAERTGGTYSTLKVQPAELEDSGVYFCASSLRDYPSYEQYFGPGTRLTVT.

The chain couples TRBV27 to TRBJ2-1; D may be TRBD1 (6 bases). Trimming removed 5 bases at V and 0 bases at J, with 20 bases between. Germline V gene data show CDR1 as MNHEY and CDR2 as SMNVEV (reference sequence). The CDR3 is 18 residues long. The CDR3 bases are TGTGCCAGCAGTCGATTCGGCCAGGGGTATAGCTCCTACAATGAGCAGTTCTTC. Amino acid sequence: CASSRFGQGYSSYNEQFF.

This sequence joins TRBV5-1 and TRBJ2-3, with D unresolved. The V gene's germline CDR1 is SGHRS and CDR2 YFSETQ. Trimming pared 2 bases from V and 2 bases from J, leaving 3 bases between. The CDR3 totals 12 residues. The CDR3 DNA reads TGCGCCAGCAGCTTAAACACAGATACGCAGTATTTT. This encodes CASSLNTDTQYF. Supplemented by reference TRBV5-1 and TRBJ2-3, the full variable domain reads KAGVTQTPRYLIKTRGQQVTLSCSPISGHRSVSWYQQTPGQGLQFLFEYFSETQRNKGNFPGRFSGRQFSNSRSEMNVSTLELGDSALYLCASSLNTDTQYFGPGTRLTVL.

The rearrangement uses TRBV27 and TRBJ2-1; 8 nucleotides align to TRBD1. This CDR3 region has 13 residues. The V segment lost 1 base and the J segment 12 bases; nucleotides outside the gene matches: 5. Per the germline V gene, CDR1 is MNHEY and CDR2 is SMNVEV (reference sequence). CDR3 loop: CASSLFGQGRQFF. The CDR3 DNA is TGTGCCAGCAGTTTATTCGGACAGGGAAGGCAGTTCTTC.

The CDR3 DNA follows: TGTGCCAGCAGCGTTGCGACTAGCGGGGGGCCGGGTGAGCAGTTCTTC. This gives the protein CASSVATSGGPGEQFF. The chain is built from TRBV9 and TRBJ2-1, with 13 positions matching TRBD2. The CDR3 is 16 amino acids. The V segment lost 2 bases and the J segment 9 bases; nucleotides outside the gene matches: 8. Germline V gene data show CDR1 as SGDLS and CDR2 as YYNGEE.

The chain is built from TRBV6-6 and TRBJ2-7, with D unclear. This CDR3 has 12 amino acids. CDR1 is MNHNY and CDR2 is SVGAGI in the germline V gene (reference sequence). Trimming took off 8 bases at V and 0 bases at J, with 8 bases between the two ends. The CDR3 coding sequence is TGTGCCAGCTCTGGCAGCTCCTACGAGCAGTACTTC. Translation: CASSGSSYEQYF.

V gene TRBV2 combines with J gene TRBJ2-5, with 11 bases identical to TRBD2. The CDR3 loop spans 17 amino acids. Germline assignment: CDR1 SNHLY and CDR2 FYNNEI. V was clipped by 6 bases and J by 3 bases; unmatched bases: 12. This chain's CDR3 is CASSNPKTSGKKETQYF. CDR3 nucleotide sequence: TGTGCCAGCAGCAACCCTAAGACTAGCGGGAAAAAAGAGACCCAGTACTTC.